This T cell receptor beta chain was captured in a study of T cells in Graves' hyperthyroidism and ophthalmopathy. Overall study context: It was at initial diagnosis, before any treatment, that peripheral blood was collected. Study-wide points: Among clonotypes expanded in thyroid above 0.001, most were also found in blood. The model made its ophthalmopathy prediction, and onset followed a median approximately six months later.

Amplified TCR beta CDR3 regions came from RNA transcripts. The TCR CDR3 was amplified in a first-round RT-PCR using the HTBI primer set. TCRdb re-analysed the multiplex PCR reads in MiXCR, keeping a single row per CDR3 protein. The repertoire holds about 600,000 distinct CDR3 sequences, with roughly 16% as singletons. This clonotype appeared many times. Its antigen is currently unknown. Germline CDR1 reads MNHEY; CDR2 reads SMNVEV (reference sequence). Deletions cut 5 bases from V and 0 bases from J, with 10 bases between. This CDR3 comprises 14 residues. The TCR was taken from a woman aged 40-49 years with Graves' ophthalmopathy. The sequenced material came from blood. The chain has TRBV27 and TRBJ1-1; D not resolved. The CDR3 region has the DNA TGTGCCAGCAGTCTAGGCATCCTGAACACTGAAGCTTTCTTT. It yields the protein CASSLGILNTEAFF.